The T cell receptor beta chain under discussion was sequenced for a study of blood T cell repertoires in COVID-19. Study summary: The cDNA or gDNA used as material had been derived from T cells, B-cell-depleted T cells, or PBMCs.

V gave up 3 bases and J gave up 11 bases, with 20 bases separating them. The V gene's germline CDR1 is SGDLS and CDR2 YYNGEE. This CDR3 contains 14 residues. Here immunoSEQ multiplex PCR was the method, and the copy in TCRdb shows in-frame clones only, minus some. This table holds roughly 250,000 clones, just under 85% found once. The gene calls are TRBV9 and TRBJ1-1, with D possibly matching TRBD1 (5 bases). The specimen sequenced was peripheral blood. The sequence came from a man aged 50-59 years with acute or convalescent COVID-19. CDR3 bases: TGTGCCAGCAGCGCCCGGGACTCCCCGGTGGATGCTTTCTTT. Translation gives CASSARDSPVDAFF.